These T cell receptor beta chains were read from a single sample in a study of shared clonotypes between healthy human individuals. Produced via immunoSEQ multiplex PCR; TCRdb's table is partial and in-frame only. The sample has some 2,100,000 clones; approximately 94% are singletons. Sequencing was performed on naive CD4+ T cells sorted from blood. The origin of the receptors is a man between 18 and 35 years old in good health. Both conserved end residues are trimmed from each CDR3. The D gene is left open where the match is weak.

v_gene: TRBV25-1
d_gene: TRBD1
j_gene: TRBJ1-4
CDR3aa: ASRRPRGSKGEKLF

v_gene: TRBV14
d_gene: TRBD1
j_gene: TRBJ1-2
CDR3aa: ASSQADRATLGYT

v_gene: TRBV5-1
d_gene: NA
j_gene: TRBJ1-6
CDR3aa: ASSSNFGNDNSPLH

v_gene: TRBV7-8
d_gene: NA
j_gene: TRBJ2-7
CDR3aa: ASSRASGRIYEQY

v_gene: TRBV7-9
d_gene: NA
j_gene: TRBJ2-7
CDR3aa: ASSLARKTEGEQY

v_gene: TRBV19
d_gene: NA
j_gene: TRBJ2-3
CDR3aa: ASSRVNTDTQY

v_gene: TRBV30
d_gene: NA
j_gene: TRBJ1-6
CDR3aa: AWSVLLGQVNSPLH

v_gene: TRBV10-3
d_gene: NA
j_gene: TRBJ2-2
CDR3aa: AISEPGGELF

v_gene: TRBV19
d_gene: NA
j_gene: TRBJ2-7
CDR3aa: ASSATGIEQY

v_gene: TRBV5-4
d_gene: TRBD2
j_gene: TRBJ2-5
CDR3aa: ASSRTSGAEETQY

v_gene: TRBV29-1
d_gene: TRBD1
j_gene: TRBJ2-7
CDR3aa: SVRTRTGFLYEQY

v_gene: TRBV4-3
d_gene: NA
j_gene: TRBJ2-7
CDR3aa: ASSQSHFPYYEQY

v_gene: TRBV18
d_gene: NA
j_gene: TRBJ1-4
CDR3aa: ASSPGGEKLF

v_gene: TRBV2
d_gene: TRBD1
j_gene: TRBJ2-7
CDR3aa: ASRGDRDYEQY

v_gene: TRBV5-1
d_gene: TRBD1
j_gene: TRBJ1-6
CDR3aa: ASSLADRGASPLH

v_gene: TRBV4-1
d_gene: TRBD1
j_gene: TRBJ2-3
CDR3aa: ASSPTSSGGGTDTQY

v_gene: TRBV4-3
d_gene: TRBD2
j_gene: TRBJ2-7
CDR3aa: ASSQSGSSYEQY

v_gene: TRBV6-5
d_gene: NA
j_gene: TRBJ2-1
CDR3aa: ASSYADGYNEQF

v_gene: TRBV5-4
d_gene: NA
j_gene: TRBJ2-2
CDR3aa: ASSLPRNTGELF

v_gene: TRBV10-3
d_gene: TRBD1
j_gene: TRBJ1-2
CDR3aa: AISESLTGGQGYGYT

v_gene: TRBV6-6
d_gene: NA
j_gene: TRBJ2-1
CDR3aa: ASTGRRGNEQF

v_gene: TRBV7-9
d_gene: NA
j_gene: TRBJ1-1
CDR3aa: ASSPFGTPEAF

v_gene: TRBV5-6
d_gene: NA
j_gene: TRBJ2-7
CDR3aa: ASSWRRIPYEQY

v_gene: TRBV9
d_gene: TRBD2
j_gene: TRBJ2-3
CDR3aa: ASSVATSADTQY

v_gene: TRBV30
d_gene: TRBD2
j_gene: TRBJ2-6
CDR3aa: AWSSPLPGLAGATSGANVLT

v_gene: TRBV11-3
d_gene: NA
j_gene: TRBJ1-2
CDR3aa: ASSLALGLGYT

v_gene: TRBV18
d_gene: NA
j_gene: TRBJ1-4
CDR3aa: ASSPRLSKGLTNEKLF

v_gene: TRBV15
d_gene: NA
j_gene: TRBJ2-7
CDR3aa: ATSSPRPGASYEQY

v_gene: TRBV7-9
d_gene: TRBD1
j_gene: TRBJ1-5
CDR3aa: ASSLGLRDRESNQPQH

v_gene: TRBV30
d_gene: TRBD1
j_gene: TRBJ1-1
CDR3aa: AWYTNRGNTEAF

v_gene: TRBV5-1
d_gene: NA
j_gene: TRBJ2-6
CDR3aa: ASSKTPSGANVLT

v_gene: TRBV4-2
d_gene: NA
j_gene: TRBJ2-7
CDR3aa: ASSQDRGPSYEQY

v_gene: TRBV7-2
d_gene: TRBD1
j_gene: TRBJ2-1
CDR3aa: ASLVPGQGYRNEQF

v_gene: TRBV7-2
d_gene: NA
j_gene: TRBJ2-5
CDR3aa: ASSAGEAETQY

v_gene: TRBV6-1
d_gene: NA
j_gene: TRBJ1-3
CDR3aa: ASKASSGNTIY

v_gene: TRBV7-2
d_gene: TRBD1
j_gene: TRBJ2-1
CDR3aa: ASSLRASAGGNEQF

v_gene: TRBV18
d_gene: NA
j_gene: TRBJ2-7
CDR3aa: ASSPRGMEEQY

v_gene: TRBV6-1
d_gene: NA
j_gene: TRBJ2-5
CDR3aa: ASSIQQYQETQY

v_gene: TRBV27
d_gene: NA
j_gene: TRBJ2-7
CDR3aa: ASSLRGTYEQY

v_gene: TRBV27
d_gene: NA
j_gene: TRBJ2-1
CDR3aa: ASKAGPGYNEQF

v_gene: TRBV6-6
d_gene: NA
j_gene: TRBJ2-5
CDR3aa: ASSSDGPRGTQY

v_gene: TRBV6-6
d_gene: NA
j_gene: TRBJ2-2
CDR3aa: ASSTRVGELF

v_gene: TRBV9
d_gene: NA
j_gene: TRBJ2-7
CDR3aa: ASSVGALSGEQY

v_gene: TRBV13
d_gene: TRBD1
j_gene: TRBJ1-3
CDR3aa: ASSITGEGNTIY

v_gene: TRBV5-1
d_gene: NA
j_gene: TRBJ2-5
CDR3aa: ASSWGRGRTQETQY

v_gene: TRBV2
d_gene: NA
j_gene: TRBJ2-5
CDR3aa: ASSEASVWTQY

v_gene: TRBV5-1
d_gene: TRBD1
j_gene: TRBJ1-2
CDR3aa: ASSPIGTGGNYGYT

v_gene: TRBV5-4
d_gene: TRBD1
j_gene: TRBJ1-2
CDR3aa: ASSGRTGAVLLGYT

v_gene: TRBV5-1
d_gene: TRBD1
j_gene: TRBJ1-4
CDR3aa: ASSTGQPSNEKLF

v_gene: TRBV4-2
d_gene: TRBD1
j_gene: TRBJ2-7
CDR3aa: ASSRSTGDSYEQY

v_gene: TRBV6-1
d_gene: NA
j_gene: TRBJ2-5
CDR3aa: ASSENGREYQETQY

v_gene: TRBV5-1
d_gene: TRBD1
j_gene: TRBJ1-3
CDR3aa: ASSLAGTGAGNTIY

v_gene: TRBV9
d_gene: NA
j_gene: TRBJ2-4
CDR3aa: ASSVAGLAKNIQY

v_gene: TRBV27
d_gene: NA
j_gene: TRBJ1-1
CDR3aa: ASSSTPGKDTEAF